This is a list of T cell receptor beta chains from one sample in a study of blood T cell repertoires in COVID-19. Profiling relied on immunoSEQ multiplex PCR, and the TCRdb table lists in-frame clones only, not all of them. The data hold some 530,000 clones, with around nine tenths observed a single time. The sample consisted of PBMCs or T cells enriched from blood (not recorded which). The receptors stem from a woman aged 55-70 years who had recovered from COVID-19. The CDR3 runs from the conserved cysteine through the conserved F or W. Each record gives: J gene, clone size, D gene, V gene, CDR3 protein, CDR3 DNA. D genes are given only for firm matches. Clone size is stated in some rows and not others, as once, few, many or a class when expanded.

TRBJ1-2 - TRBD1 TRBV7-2 CASSLRDRGSYGYTF TGTGCCAGCAGCTTAAGGGACAGGGGGAGCTATGGCTACACCTTC
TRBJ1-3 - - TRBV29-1 CSASGGGNTIYF TGCAGCGCCTCCGGAGGCGGAAACACCATATATTTT
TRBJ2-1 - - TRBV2 CASSAGGNEQFF TGTGCCAGCAGTGCCGGGGGAAATGAGCAGTTCTTC
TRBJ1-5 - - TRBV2 CASSEGGSQPQHF TGTGCCAGCAGTGAGGGGGGGAGTCAGCCCCAGCATTTT
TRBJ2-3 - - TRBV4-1 CASSPDRTTDTQYF TGCGCCAGCAGCCCCGACAGGACCACAGATACGCAGTATTTT
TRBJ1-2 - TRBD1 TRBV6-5 CASSHRTGRNYGYTF TGTGCCAGCAGTCACAGGACAGGGAGAAACTATGGCTACACCTTC
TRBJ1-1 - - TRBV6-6 CASSPIGGIMNTEAFF TGTGCCAGCAGTCCTATAGGCGGGATCATGAACACTGAAGCTTTCTTT
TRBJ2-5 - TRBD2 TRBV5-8 CASPAGLGEMEETQYF TGTGCCAGCCCCGCGGGACTAGGGGAAATGGAGGAGACCCAGTACTTC
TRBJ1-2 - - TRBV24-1 CATSDPNAGMEGYTF TGTGCCACCAGTGACCCAAACGCAGGGATGGAGGGCTACACCTTC
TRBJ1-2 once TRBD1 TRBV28 CASSTPGTGGNYGYTF TGTGCCAGCAGTACCCCCGGGACAGGGGGGAACTATGGCTACACCTTC
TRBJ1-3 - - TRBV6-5 CASTEDGGNTIYF TGTGCCAGCACGGAGGACGGTGGAAACACCATATATTTT
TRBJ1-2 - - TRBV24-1 CATSDGGAYGYTF TGTGCCACCAGTGATGGGGGCGCCTATGGCTACACCTTC
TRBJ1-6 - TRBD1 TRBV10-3 CAISVGTGNSPLHF TGTGCCATCAGTGTTGGGACAGGGAATTCACCCCTCCACTTT
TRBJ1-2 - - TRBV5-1 CASSLGTLNYGYTF TGCGCCAGCAGCTTAGGGACACTAAACTATGGCTACACCTTC
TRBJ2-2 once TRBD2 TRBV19 CASSPGLAVGELFF TGTGCCAGTAGTCCGGGACTAGCCGTCGGGGAGCTGTTTTTT
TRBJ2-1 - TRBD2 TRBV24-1 CATSDARLTSTAQFF TGTGCCACCAGTGACGCCCGCCTGACTAGCACAGCGCAGTTCTTC
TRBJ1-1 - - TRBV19 CASSHGVGEAFF TGTGCCAGTAGTCACGGGGTCGGTGAAGCTTTCTTT
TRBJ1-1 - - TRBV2 CASSEGFYEAFF TGTGCCAGCAGTGAAGGGTTCTACGAAGCTTTCTTT
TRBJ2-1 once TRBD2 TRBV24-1 CATSDAGGSSYNEQFF TGTGCCACCAGTGACGCCGGGGGGAGCTCCTACAATGAGCAGTTCTTC
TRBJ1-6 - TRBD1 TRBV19 CASSPRGDPLHF TGTGCCAGTAGTCCCAGGGGGGACCCCCTCCACTTT
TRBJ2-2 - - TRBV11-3 CASSLLEGGELFF TGTGCCAGCAGCCTCCTCGAGGGCGGGGAGCTGTTTTTT
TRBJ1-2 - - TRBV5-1 CASSLESGHDLYGYTF TGCGCCAGCAGCTTGGAGTCCGGACACGATCTCTATGGCTACACCTTC
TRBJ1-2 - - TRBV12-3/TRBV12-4 CASSQARGYTF TGTGCCAGCAGCCAAGCTCGTGGCTACACCTTC
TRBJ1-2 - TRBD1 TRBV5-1 CASHPNWDSNYGYTF TGCGCCAGTCACCCAAACTGGGACAGTAACTATGGCTACACCTTC
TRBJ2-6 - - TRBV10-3 CAISEVWGEANVLTF TGTGCCATCAGTGAGGTCTGGGGGGAGGCCAACGTCCTGACTTTC
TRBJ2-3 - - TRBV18 CASSLTGLDTQYF TGTGCCAGCTCGCTGACGGGACTGGATACGCAGTATTTT
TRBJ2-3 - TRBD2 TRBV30 CASKLAGGLQDTQYF TGTGCCTCGAAACTAGCGGGGGGCCTCCAGGATACGCAGTATTTT
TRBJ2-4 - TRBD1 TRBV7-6 CASSLATGFFDIQYF TGTGCCAGCAGCTTGGCGACAGGGTTTTTTGACATTCAGTACTTC
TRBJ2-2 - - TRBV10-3 CAISGGLAYTGELFF TGTGCCATCAGTGGGGGACTGGCCTACACCGGGGAGCTGTTTTTT
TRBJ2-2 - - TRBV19 CASGGRRITGELFF TGTGCCAGCGGGGGGCGAAGAATCACCGGGGAGCTGTTTTTT
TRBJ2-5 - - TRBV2 CASSVSRLQETQYF TGTGCCAGCAGTGTCAGTCGACTCCAAGAGACCCAGTACTTC
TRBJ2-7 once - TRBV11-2 CASSPGVVRSSEQYF TGTGCCAGCAGCCCGGGGGTGGTAAGGTCGTCCGAGCAGTACTTC
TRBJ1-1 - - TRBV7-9 CASSPTASLTTEAFF TGTGCCAGCAGCCCGACTGCTAGCCTCACCACTGAAGCTTTCTTT
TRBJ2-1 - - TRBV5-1 CASSLMRNEQFF TGCGCCAGCAGCTTGATGCGCAATGAGCAGTTCTTC